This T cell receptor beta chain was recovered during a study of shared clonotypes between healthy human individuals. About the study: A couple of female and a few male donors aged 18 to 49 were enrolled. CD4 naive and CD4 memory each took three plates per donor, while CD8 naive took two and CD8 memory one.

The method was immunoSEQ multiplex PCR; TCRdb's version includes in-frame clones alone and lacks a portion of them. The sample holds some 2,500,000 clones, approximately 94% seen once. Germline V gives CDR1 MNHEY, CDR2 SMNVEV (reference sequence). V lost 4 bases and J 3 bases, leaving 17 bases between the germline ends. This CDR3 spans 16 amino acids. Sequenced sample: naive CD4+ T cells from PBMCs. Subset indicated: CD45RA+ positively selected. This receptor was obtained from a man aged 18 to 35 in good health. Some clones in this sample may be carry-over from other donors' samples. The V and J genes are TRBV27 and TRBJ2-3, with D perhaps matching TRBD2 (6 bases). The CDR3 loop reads CASSSLGGGLTDTQYF. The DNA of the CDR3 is TGTGCCAGCAGTTCCCTGGGGGGTGGTTTGACAGATACGCAGTATTTT.